The 25 T cell receptor beta chains below were found in one sample sequenced in a study of identical twins listed by TCRdb under 2016. The library came from 5' RACE. For sequencing, an Illumina HiSeq 2000 was employed. TCRdb trimmed the raw reads at Q25, called clones with MiXCR and kept productive beta chains. When rows share a CDR3 protein, they turn into one entry using the most common DNA and genes. Across this sample there are approximately 670,000 distinct CDR3 sequences, with roughly 6% seen only once. The ten largest clones represent around 2% of the sample. The sequenced sample was naive T cells sorted from blood. What the cell subset or site label conveys for this sample: cells isolated with a human naive T-cell isolation kit. All receptors derive from a man younger than 35 in good health.

This clonotype was counted ten times or more. The V and J genes are TRBV6-5 and TRBJ2-1; tentative D call: TRBD1 (5 bases). CDR3 length: 14 residues. V was clipped by 0 bases and J by 5 bases, with 8 bases between them. Germline lookup yields CDR1 MNHEY and CDR2 SVGAGI. The CDR3 DNA reads TGTGCCAGCAGTTACTCGGGGCCGAACAATGAGCAGTTCTTC. The encoded protein is CASSYSGPNNEQFF.

Ten or more counts support this clonotype. This chain uses TRBV7-2 with TRBJ1-3; D gene unclear. Germline CDR1 is SGHTA and CDR2 is FQGNSA. The CDR3 is 14 amino acids. V lost 3 bases and J lost 9, with 15 bases in between. CDR3: CASSFAGSRSTIYF. DNA of the CDR3: TGTGCCAGCAGCTTCGCGGGATCCCGGAGCACCATATATTTT.

This clonotype was picked up a small number of times. V and J are TRBV12-3 or TRBV12-4 and TRBJ2-7; the D gene is possibly TRBD1 (5 bases). CDR3 size: 17 residues. Trimming took 3 bases from V and 0 from J, leaving 18 bases between them. Here the CDR3 reads CASSFGANPRGSYEQYF. The CDR3 coding sequence is TGTGCCAGCAGTTTTGGGGCTAACCCTAGGGGCTCCTACGAGCAGTACTTC.

At least ten counts were recorded for this clonotype. The chain uses TRBV12-3 or TRBV12-4 and TRBJ2-1; D unclear. The CDR3 spans 13 residues. The ends were cut back, 6 bases at V and 13 bases at J, with 19 bases in the middle. The CDR3 loop is CASSPTDPGEQFF. CDR3 DNA sequence: TGTGCCAGCAGCCCAACCGACCCTGGAGAACAGTTCTTC.

A few counts support this clonotype. This chain connects TRBV12-3 or TRBV12-4 to TRBJ2-1, with D possibly TRBD1 on 5 matching bases. V lost 5 bases and J lost 8, with 16 bases in between. This CDR3 spans 14 amino acids. The CDR3 sequence is CASSLRQTGYEQFF. CDR3 nucleotides: TGTGCCAGCAGTCTCCGACAGACCGGGTATGAGCAGTTCTTC.

This clonotype showed up many times. J is TRBJ2-2 and V is TRBV7-9; D gene ambiguous. V lost 4 bases, J lost 0 bases, and 9 bases lay in between. This CDR3 is built from 15 residues. CDR1 is SEHNR, CDR2 FQNEAQ, per germline (reference sequence). The CDR3 nucleotides are TGTGCCAGCAGCTCCGGGCCCACGAACACCGGGGAGCTGTTTTTT. Its translation: CASSSGPTNTGELFF. Drawing the rest from reference TRBV7-9 and TRBJ2-2, the complete variable domain is DTGVSQNPRHKITKRGQNVTFRCDPISEHNRLYWYRQTLGQGPEFLTYFQNEAQLEKSRLLSDRFSAERPKGSFSTLEIQRTEQGDSAMYLCASSSGPTNTGELFFGEGSRLTVL.

At least ten counts were recorded for this clonotype. The chain recombines TRBV7-9 with TRBJ2-1, with D hard to call. The CDR3 consists of 13 residues. The V gene's germline CDR1 is SEHNR and CDR2 FQNEAQ (reference sequence). Trimming stripped 5 bases from V and 8 bases from J, with 13 bases between. CDR3: CASSPPPAHEQFF. CDR3 sequence (DNA): TGTGCCAGCAGCCCTCCCCCCGCGCATGAGCAGTTCTTC.

The chain employs TRBV20-1 and TRBJ2-5, with D possibly TRBD1 on 5 matching bases. Germline V lookup: CDR1 DFQATT, CDR2 SNEGSKA (reference sequence). Trimming removed 2 bases at V and 7 bases at J, with 14 bases between. There are 13 residues in the CDR3. This CDR3 is CSARNALQGTQYF. DNA of the CDR3: TGCAGTGCTAGAAATGCCCTTCAGGGGACCCAGTACTTC.

This clonotype was seen ten or more times. The V call is TRBV7-6, the J call TRBJ2-5; 9 bases line up with TRBD2. V trimming: 2 bases; J trimming: 4 bases; junction bases outside the gene matches: 8. CDR1 and CDR2 (germline): SGHVS, FNYEAQ. The length of the CDR3 is 16 residues. CDR3 coding DNA: TGTGCCAGCAGCTTAAAGGTTAGCGGGAGAGGAGAGACCCAGTACTTC. The encoded protein is CASSLKVSGRGETQYF.

In this sample, this clonotype turned up many times. The gene calls are TRBV12-3 or TRBV12-4 and TRBJ2-6; D is perhaps TRBD1 (6 bases). The CDR3 contains 16 residues. Trimming stripped 5 bases from V and 4 bases from J, with 15 bases between. The CDR3 loop is CASSPHAGVGANVLTF. Here the CDR3 DNA reads TGTGCCAGCAGTCCACACGCAGGGGTAGGGGCCAACGTCCTGACTTTC.

This clonotype was counted ten times or more. The rearrangement joins TRBV5-6 to TRBJ2-5; D is possibly TRBD1 (6 bases). Germline-derived CDR1 and CDR2 are SGHDT and YYEEEE. Trimming took off 2 bases at V and 2 bases at J, with 16 bases between the two ends. The CDR3 runs to 16 residues. The CDR3, as DNA: TGTGCCAGCAGCTTACCGACAGGTCACGATCAAGAGACCCAGTACTTC. Its protein is CASSLPTGHDQETQYF. The full variable domain, completed using reference TRBV5-6 and TRBJ2-5, is DAGVTQSPTHLIKTRGQQVTLRCSPKSGHDTVSWYQQALGQGPQFIFQYYEEEERQRGNFPDRFSGHQFPNYSSELNVNALLLGDSALYLCASSLPTGHDQETQYFGPGTRLLVL.

This chain links TRBV12-3 or TRBV12-4 with TRBJ2-1, with 10 positions matching TRBD2. Trimming took 6 bases from V and 4 from J; bases not matched to a gene: 6. This CDR3 spans 15 amino acids. CDR3 region: CASRLAGPTYNEQFF. The CDR3 nucleotides read TGTGCCAGCAGACTAGCGGGGCCAACGTACAATGAGCAGTTCTTC.

This rearrangement joins TRBV20-1 to TRBJ2-2, with a tentative D call TRBD2 (5 bases). This CDR3 has 14 residues. Trimming left V 5 bases short and J 4 bases short, with 14 bases between. Germline V gives CDR1 DFQATT, CDR2 SNEGSKA (reference sequence). In DNA form, the CDR3 reads TGCAGTGCTGGGAGCCGGGCCCTCACCGGGGAGCTGTTTTTT. Protein sequence: CSAGSRALTGELFF.

This clonotype was recorded many times. This rearrangement joins TRBV20-1 to TRBJ2-1; unclear D gene. The CDR3 is made up of 12 amino acids. V dropped 1 base and J dropped 7 bases, with 8 bases sitting between them. Germline CDR1 is DFQATT and CDR2 is SNEGSKA (reference sequence). The CDR3 coding sequence is TGCAGTGCTAGAGTTTTTGGTAATGAGCAGTTCTTC. Residues: CSARVFGNEQFF.

This clonotype has at least ten counts. The rearrangement links TRBV6-5 to TRBJ2-7; 9 nucleotides agree with TRBD1. Trimming took 0 bases from V and 2 from J; bases not matched to a gene: 8. The CDR3 has 17 residues. CDR1 is MNHEY, CDR2 SVGAGI, per germline. CDR3 region: CASSYSMGDRGTYEQYF. For the CDR3, the DNA is TGTGCCAGCAGTTACTCGATGGGCGACAGGGGGACCTACGAGCAGTACTTC.

CDR3 sequence (DNA): TGCAGTGCCCTGCGCACAGCTCAAGAGACCCAGTACTTC. Translating gives CSALRTAQETQYF. V and J are TRBV20-1 and TRBJ2-5; D ambiguous. Deletions cut 6 bases from V and 2 bases from J, with 13 bases between. The CDR3 runs 13 residues. The germline V gene has CDR1 DFQATT and CDR2 SNEGSKA (reference sequence).

This clonotype was counted at least ten times. This rearrangement joins TRBV5-5 to TRBJ2-2; D unclear. Trimming cost V 1 base and J 3 bases, with 7 bases left between them. Per germline, CDR1 SGHKS and CDR2 YYEKEE (reference sequence). The CDR3 has 14 residues. CDR3 sequence reads: CASSLWSDTGELFF. As DNA, the CDR3 is TGTGCCAGCAGCTTGTGGTCAGACACCGGGGAGCTGTTTTTT.

This rearrangement joins TRBV6-2 or TRBV6-3 to TRBJ2-7; D possibly corresponds to TRBD2 (5 bases). The CDR3 is 12 amino acids. CDR1 is MNHEY, CDR2 SVGEGT, per germline. V was cut by 8 bases and J by 2 bases, with 10 bases left in between. In DNA, the CDR3 is TGTGCCAGCGGGAGCCCCCCCTACGAGCAGTACGTC. It codes for CASGSPPYEQYV.

This clonotype was detected a few times. The V gene is TRBV27, the J gene TRBJ1-2; D not certain. In germline, CDR1 is MNHEY, CDR2 SMNVEV (reference sequence). This CDR3 comprises 11 residues. The V gene lost 4 bases and the J gene lost 8 bases, with 8 bases spanning the gap. CDR3 amino acids: CASSSQGGYTF. The CDR3 DNA follows: TGTGCCAGCAGTTCTCAAGGGGGCTACACCTTC.

This clonotype occurred many times. The genes are TRBV12-3 or TRBV12-4 and TRBJ1-2, with unresolved D. CDR3 length equals 13 residues. V was trimmed by 3 bases and J by 6 bases, leaving 11 bases between them. CDR3 loop: CASSFQETDGYTF. In DNA form, the CDR3 reads TGTGCCAGCAGTTTTCAAGAAACCGATGGCTACACCTTC.

The rearrangement uses TRBV3-1 and TRBJ2-7, with 7 nucleotides matching TRBD2. After removal of 2 bases from V and 5 bases from J, the junction contained 9 bases not matched to a gene. CDR3 size: 15 residues. Germline loops: CDR1 LGHDT, CDR2 YNNKEL (reference sequence). CDR3 coding DNA: TGTGCCAGCAGCCAATTCAACGGGAGGTTTGACGAGCAGTACTTC. It is translated as CASSQFNGRFDEQYF.

This clonotype was seen more than once but under ten times. The V and J genes are TRBV7-9 and TRBJ2-4, with 11 bases fitting TRBD1. Germline V gene data show CDR1 as SEHNR and CDR2 as FQNEAQ (reference sequence). Trimming cost V 3 bases and J 0 bases; bases outside gene matches: 4. The CDR3 spans 17 residues. CDR3 in DNA: TGTGCCAGCAGCTTGGGACAGGGGGTTGTAGCCAAAAACATTCAGTACTTC. Translation gives CASSLGQGVVAKNIQYF.

This clonotype was seen a handful of times. V is TRBV20-1 and J is TRBJ2-1, with D tentatively TRBD2 (6 bases). This CDR3 comprises 11 residues. Germline CDR1 DFQATT, CDR2 SNEGSKA (reference sequence). Trimming took 7 bases from V and 14 from J, leaving 18 bases between them. The CDR3 reads CSVNIGGGEFF. The CDR3 DNA follows: TGCAGTGTCAACATTGGGGGAGGCGAGTTCTTC.

In its sample, this clonotype was seen many times. As DNA, the CDR3 is TGTGCCAGCAGACAGGGAGCTGAGGAGCAGTACTTC. This encodes CASRQGAEEQYF. The chain is built from TRBV6-5 and TRBJ2-7, with a possible D match to TRBD1 (6 bases). Trimming removed 6 bases at V and 7 bases at J, with 13 bases between. This CDR3 has 12 amino acids. Looked up from germline, CDR1 is MNHEY and CDR2 is SVGAGI.

This clonotype was seen ten or more times. V is TRBV18 and J is TRBJ2-5; D is uncertain. Trimming cost V 4 bases and J 5 bases, with 5 bases left between them. The germline gives CDR1 KGHSH, CDR2 LQKENI. The CDR3 sequence is 11 residues long. Here the CDR3 DNA reads TGTGCCAGCTCACATATGGAGACCCAGTACTTC. It encodes CASSHMETQYF.